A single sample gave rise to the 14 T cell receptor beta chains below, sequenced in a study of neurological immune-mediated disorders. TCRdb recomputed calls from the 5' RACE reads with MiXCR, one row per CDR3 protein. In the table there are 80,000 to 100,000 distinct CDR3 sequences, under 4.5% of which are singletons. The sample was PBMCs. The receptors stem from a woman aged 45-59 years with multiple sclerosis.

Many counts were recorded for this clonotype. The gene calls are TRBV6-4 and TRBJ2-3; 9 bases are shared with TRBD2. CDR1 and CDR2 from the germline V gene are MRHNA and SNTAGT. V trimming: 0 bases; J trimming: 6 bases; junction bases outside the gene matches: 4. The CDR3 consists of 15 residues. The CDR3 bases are TGTGCCAGCAGTGACTCTAGCGGGGGAATGGATACGCAGTATTTT. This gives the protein CASSDSSGGMDTQYF.

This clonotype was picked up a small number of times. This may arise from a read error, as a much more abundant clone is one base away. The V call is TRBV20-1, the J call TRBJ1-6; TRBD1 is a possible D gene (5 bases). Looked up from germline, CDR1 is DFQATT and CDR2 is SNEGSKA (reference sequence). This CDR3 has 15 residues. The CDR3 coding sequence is TGCAGTGTTACAGACAGTAGCTCCTATAATTCACCCCTCAACTTT. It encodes CSVTDSSSYNSPLNF.

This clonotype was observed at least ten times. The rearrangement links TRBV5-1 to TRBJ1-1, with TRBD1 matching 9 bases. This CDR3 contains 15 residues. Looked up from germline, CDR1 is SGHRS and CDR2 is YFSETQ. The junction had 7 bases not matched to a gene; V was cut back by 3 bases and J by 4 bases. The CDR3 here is CASSSRTGAFTEAFF. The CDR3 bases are TGCGCCAGCAGCTCGAGGACAGGGGCGTTCACTGAAGCTTTCTTT.

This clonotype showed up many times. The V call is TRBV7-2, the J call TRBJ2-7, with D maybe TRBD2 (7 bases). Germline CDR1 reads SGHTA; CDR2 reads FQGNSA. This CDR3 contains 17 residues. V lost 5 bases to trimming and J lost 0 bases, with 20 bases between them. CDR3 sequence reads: CASSRLGGAALSYEQYF. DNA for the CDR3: TGTGCCAGCAGCCGTTTGGGGGGGGCCGCCCTCTCCTACGAGCAGTACTTC.

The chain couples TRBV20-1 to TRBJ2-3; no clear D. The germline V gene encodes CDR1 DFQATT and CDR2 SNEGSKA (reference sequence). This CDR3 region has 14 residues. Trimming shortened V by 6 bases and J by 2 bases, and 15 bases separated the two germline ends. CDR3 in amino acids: CSAELSFLTDTQYF. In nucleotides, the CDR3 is TGCAGTGCGGAACTATCCTTCCTCACAGATACGCAGTATTTT.

The CDR3 nucleotides read TGCAGTGCCCGGGGCGGCAACACAGAAGAGCAGTACTTC. It is translated as CSARGGNTEEQYF. V usage is TRBV20-1 and J usage is TRBJ2-7, with D tentatively TRBD1 or TRBD2 (5 bases each). Trimming took off 6 bases at V and 7 bases at J, with 19 bases between the two ends. CDR1 is DFQATT, CDR2 SNEGSKA, per germline (reference sequence). The CDR3 spans 13 residues.

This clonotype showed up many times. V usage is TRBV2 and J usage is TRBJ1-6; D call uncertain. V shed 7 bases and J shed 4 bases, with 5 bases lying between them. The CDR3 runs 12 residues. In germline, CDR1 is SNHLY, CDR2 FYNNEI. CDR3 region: CASMGYNSPLHF. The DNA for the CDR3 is TGTGCCAGCATGGGGTATAATTCACCCCTCCACTTT.

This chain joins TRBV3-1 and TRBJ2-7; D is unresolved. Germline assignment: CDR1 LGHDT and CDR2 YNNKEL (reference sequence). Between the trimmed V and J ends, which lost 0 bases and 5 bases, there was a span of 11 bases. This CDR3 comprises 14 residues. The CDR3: CASSQDRGYNEQYF. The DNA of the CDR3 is TGTGCCAGCAGCCAAGATCGAGGTTACAACGAGCAGTACTTC.

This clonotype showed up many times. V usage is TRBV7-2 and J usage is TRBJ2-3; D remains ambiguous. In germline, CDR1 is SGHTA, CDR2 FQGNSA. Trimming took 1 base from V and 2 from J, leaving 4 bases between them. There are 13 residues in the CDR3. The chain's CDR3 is CASSLGPTDTQYF. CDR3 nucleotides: TGTGCCAGCAGCTTAGGGCCCACAGATACGCAGTATTTT. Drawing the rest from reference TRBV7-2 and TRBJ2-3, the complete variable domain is GAGVSQSPSNKVTEKGKDVELRCDPISGHTALYWYRQSLGQGLEFLIYFQGNSAPDKSGLPSDRFSAERTGGSVSTLTIQRTQQEDSAVYLCASSLGPTDTQYFGPGTRLTVL.

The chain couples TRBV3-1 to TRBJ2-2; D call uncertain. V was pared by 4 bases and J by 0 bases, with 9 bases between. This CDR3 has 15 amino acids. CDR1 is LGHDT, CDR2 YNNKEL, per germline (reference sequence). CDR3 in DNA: TGTGCCAGCAGCCGCGGCTTCGCGAACACCGGGGAGCTGTTTTTT. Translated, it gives CASSRGFANTGELFF.

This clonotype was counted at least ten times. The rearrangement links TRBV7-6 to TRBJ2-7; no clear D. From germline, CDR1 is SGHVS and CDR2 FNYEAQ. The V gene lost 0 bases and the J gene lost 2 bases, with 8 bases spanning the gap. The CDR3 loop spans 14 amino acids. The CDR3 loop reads CASSLAHRTYEQYF. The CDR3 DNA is TGTGCCAGCAGCTTAGCCCACAGAACCTACGAGCAGTACTTC.

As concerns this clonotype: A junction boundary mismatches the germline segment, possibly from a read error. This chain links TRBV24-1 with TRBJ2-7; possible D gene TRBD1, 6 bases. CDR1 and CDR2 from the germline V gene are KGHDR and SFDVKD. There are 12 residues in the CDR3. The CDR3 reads CDTNSRGYEQYF. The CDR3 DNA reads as TGTGACACCAACAGCAGGGGCTACGAGCAGTACTTC.

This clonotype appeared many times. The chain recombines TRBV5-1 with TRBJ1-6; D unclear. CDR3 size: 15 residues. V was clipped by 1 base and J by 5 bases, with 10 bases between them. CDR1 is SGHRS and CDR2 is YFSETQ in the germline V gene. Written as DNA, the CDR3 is TGCGCCAGCAGCTTGTCGGGGTCCGATAATTCACCCCTCCACTTT. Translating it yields CASSLSGSDNSPLHF. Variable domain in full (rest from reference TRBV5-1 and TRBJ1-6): KAGVTQTPRYLIKTRGQQVTLSCSPISGHRSVSWYQQTPGQGLQFLFEYFSETQRNKGNFPGRFSGRQFSNSRSEMNVSTLELGDSALYLCASSLSGSDNSPLHFGNGTRLTVT.

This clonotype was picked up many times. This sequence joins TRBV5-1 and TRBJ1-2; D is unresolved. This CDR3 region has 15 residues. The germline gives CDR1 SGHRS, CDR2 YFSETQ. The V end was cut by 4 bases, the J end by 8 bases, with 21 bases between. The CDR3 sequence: CASSRGNPQLDGYTF. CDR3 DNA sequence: TGCGCCAGCAGCCGCGGGAACCCCCAGCTGGACGGCTACACCTTC.